This T cell receptor beta chain is drawn from a study of shared clonotypes between healthy human individuals. Looking at the study overall: The cohort had two women and a few men, ages 18 to 49. Regarding the study as a whole: Shared across a few donors were roughly 4.8% of the naive CD4 clonotypes.

A note on this clone: Its specificity is unknown.

This CDR3 has 14 amino acids. V was clipped by 2 bases and J by 7 bases, with 14 bases between them. Per the germline V gene, CDR1 is MNHNY and CDR2 is SVGAGI (reference sequence). Adult Caucasians living in Nashville, Tennessee made up all of the donors. In the original workflow: ImmunoSEQ sequences covered only the junction and lacked quality scores; filtering therefore differed. Method: immunoSEQ multiplex PCR; TCRdb's copy keeps in-frame clones and lacks some. V, J and clone size reflect that table, while D and trimming were determined from the DNA. This sample has roughly 1,500,000 clones, with around 98% found just once.

The rearrangement uses TRBV6-6 and TRBJ1-1; D unclear. The sequenced sample was naive CD4+ T cells sorted from blood. Subset here: CD45RA+ positively selected. The clonotype originates from a man aged 30-40 years in good health. The CDR3 DNA is TGTGCCAGCAGTTACGCCTGGGATCGACATGAAGCTTTCTTT. Protein product: CASSYAWDRHEAFF.